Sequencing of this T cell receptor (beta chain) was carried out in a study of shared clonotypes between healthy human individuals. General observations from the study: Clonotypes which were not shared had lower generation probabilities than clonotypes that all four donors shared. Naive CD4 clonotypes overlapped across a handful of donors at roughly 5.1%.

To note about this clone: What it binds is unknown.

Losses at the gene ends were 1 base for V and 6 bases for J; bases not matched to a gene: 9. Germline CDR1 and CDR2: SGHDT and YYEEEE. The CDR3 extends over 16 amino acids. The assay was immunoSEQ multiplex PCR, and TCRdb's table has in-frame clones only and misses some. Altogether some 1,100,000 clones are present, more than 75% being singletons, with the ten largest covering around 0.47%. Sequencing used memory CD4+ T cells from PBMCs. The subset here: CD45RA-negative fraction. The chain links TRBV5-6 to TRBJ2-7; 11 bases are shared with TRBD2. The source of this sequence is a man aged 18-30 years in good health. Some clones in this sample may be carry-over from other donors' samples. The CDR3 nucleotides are TGTGCCAGCAGCTTGCGTAGCGGGAGGGCCGCCACCGAGCAGTACTTC. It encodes CASSLRSGRAATEQYF.